This TCR beta chain appears in the sequencing data of a study of Tregs in tolerant kidney transplant recipients (dated by TCRdb to the late 2010s). About the study as a whole: Transplants used related donors with nonmyeloablative bone marrow transplantation; mixed chimerism was transient in the human trials. The study used TCRbeta sequencing to identify donor-specific regulatory T cells before combined kidney and bone marrow transplantation, then tracked those cells after transplant.

This clone was seen a single time. Its antigen is still unknown. One base away there is no much larger clone; base qualities are not given. For TCRbeta CDR3 sequencing, genomic DNA was extracted from sorted cells using the QIAGEN DNeasy Blood and Tissue Kit. High-throughput TCRbeta CDR3 sequencing, including PCR amplification with bias correction and internal controls, was performed commercially through immunoSEQ. Per the source publication's procedure: Unique productive TCRbeta sequences were defined by CDR3 nucleotide sequence when primers matched and otherwise by CDR3 amino acid sequence together with Vbeta and Jbeta genes. To correct for sorting error, sequences found in more than one sorted population at a frequency ratio of 2:1 or less were discarded, and the remaining shared sequences were assigned to the population with the higher frequency. Sequences were defined as donor-reactive when expanded at least 5-fold in CFSE-low cells versus unstimulated cells and present at a frequency of at least 0.01% in CFSE-low cells. Jensen-Shannon divergence calculated on the top 100 TCRbeta sequences ranked by frequency was used to measure repertoire divergence. For samples with multiple sequencing runs, sorting error was corrected separately for each run before the runs were pooled. TCRdb limited this immuneACCESS table to in-frame rearrangements with V and J called. A share of clones is missing; checked studies link under half to unresolved V genes, and the rest is unexplained. D and trimming were read from the DNA, whereas the V and J calls and clone size are those reported in that table. The sample table lists roughly 99,000 clones, under 95% of them with a count of one. Of the sample, 0.35% to 0.55% is held by the ten largest clones.

The time point label on this specimen signifies: blood sample drawn before combined kidney and bone marrow transplant. Thawed PBMCs were FACS-sorted into unstimulated Tregs (CD4+CD25+CD127-), CD4+ non-Tregs (CD4+CD25-), CD4 cells and CD8 cells. Several combined kidney and bone marrow transplant recipients from the ITN036ST trial were included as patients, and samples were available only from these trial subjects. Healthy control blood was processed to PBMCs with a Ficoll density gradient and then cryopreserved, whereas patient PBMCs were collected both before and after transplant. Trimming takes 5 bases from V and 10 bases from J, and the germline ends sit 18 bases apart. The cysteine opens and the phenylalanine closes a CDR3 of 14 amino acids. The sequence is cut down to CDR3 DNA, 42 bases in frame from base 1. CDR1 and CDR2 (SGHTA, FQGTGA) derive from the germline V gene. Results the study describes overall, beyond this receptor: Because the PCR primers were changed over time for some patients, nucleotide-level comparison could not be performed across the samples from those patients. Donor-specific Treg expansion exceeded global Treg expansion in tolerant patients, suggesting antigen-driven rather than nonspecific expansion. Expanding Tregs with activated donor B cells appeared to identify the most biologically relevant and donor-specific TCRbeta repertoire. The study was constrained by small patient numbers, and validation of the findings is required in larger populations and under other immunosuppression protocols. Although technical replication error seemed to be minimal, the question of biological reproducibility was not addressed directly.

The TCR sequence derives from a human donor who received a combined kidney and bone marrow transplant. The sample consisted of CD4+ T cells from blood, taken before the transplant. The rearranged segments are TRBV7-3 and TRBJ2-1, with TRBD2 as a weak D call on 5 bases. The DNA sequence reads TGTGCCAGCAGCCCCACGGTACTATCGGGGGAGCAGTTCTTC. The resulting protein is CASSPTVLSGEQFF.